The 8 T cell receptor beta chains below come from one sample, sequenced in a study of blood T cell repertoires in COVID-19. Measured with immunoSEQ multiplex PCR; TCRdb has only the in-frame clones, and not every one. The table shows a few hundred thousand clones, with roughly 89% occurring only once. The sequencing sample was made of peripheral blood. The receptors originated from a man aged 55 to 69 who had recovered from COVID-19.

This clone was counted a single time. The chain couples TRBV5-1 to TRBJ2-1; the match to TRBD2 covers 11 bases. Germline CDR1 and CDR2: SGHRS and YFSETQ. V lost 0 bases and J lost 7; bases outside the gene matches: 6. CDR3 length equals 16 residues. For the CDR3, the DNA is TGCGCCAGCAGCTTGGCCGGGCTAGCGGGAGGTAATGAGCAGTTCTTC. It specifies CASSLAGLAGGNEQFF.

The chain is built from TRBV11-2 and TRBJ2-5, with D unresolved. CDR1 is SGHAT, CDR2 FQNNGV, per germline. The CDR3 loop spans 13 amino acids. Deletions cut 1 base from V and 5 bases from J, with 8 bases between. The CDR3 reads CASSLGQRETQYF. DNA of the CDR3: TGTGCCAGCAGCTTAGGGCAGCGCGAGACCCAGTACTTC.

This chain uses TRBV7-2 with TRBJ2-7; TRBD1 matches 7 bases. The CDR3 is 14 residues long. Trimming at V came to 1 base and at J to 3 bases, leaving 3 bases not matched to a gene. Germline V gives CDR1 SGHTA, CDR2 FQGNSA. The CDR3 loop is CASSLDGTVYEQYF. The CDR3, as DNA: TGTGCCAGCAGCTTAGATGGGACAGTCTACGAGCAGTACTTC.

In nucleotides, the CDR3 is TGTGCCAGTAGACTAAACCGGGACAGGCCCTATGGCTACACCTTC. This translates into CASRLNRDRPYGYTF. The chain combines TRBV19 with TRBJ1-2; TRBD1 matches at 8 bases. The junction had 10 bases not matched to a gene; V was cut back by 6 bases and J by 4 bases. The CDR3 runs to 15 residues. Germline V gene sequence: CDR1 LNHDA, CDR2 SQIVND (reference sequence).

Here the CDR3 DNA reads TGTGCCAGCAGCTTAACAGGGGCCAGCAATCAGCCCCAGCATTTT. It yields the protein CASSLTGASNQPQHF. The chain couples TRBV5-6 to TRBJ1-5, with 7 nucleotides matching TRBD1. J lost 1 base, V lost 2 bases, and 3 bases had no gene match. This CDR3 has 15 residues. Germline V gene data show CDR1 as SGHDT and CDR2 as YYEEEE.

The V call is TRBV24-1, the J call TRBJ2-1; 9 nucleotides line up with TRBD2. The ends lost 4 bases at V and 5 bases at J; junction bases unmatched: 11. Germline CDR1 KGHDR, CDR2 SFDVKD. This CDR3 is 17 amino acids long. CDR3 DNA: TGTGCCACCAGTGACCCATCGCCGAGCGGGGGGCACAATGAGCAGTTCTTC. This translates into CATSDPSPSGGHNEQFF.

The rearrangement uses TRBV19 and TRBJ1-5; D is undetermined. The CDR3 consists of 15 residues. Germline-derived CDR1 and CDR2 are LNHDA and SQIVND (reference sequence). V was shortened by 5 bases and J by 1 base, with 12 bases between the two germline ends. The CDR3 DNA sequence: TGTGCCAGTAGTCCAACCCCGGGGAGCAATCAGCCCCAGCATTTT. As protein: CASSPTPGSNQPQHF.

CDR3 region: CASSLRPSAGVETQYF. In nucleotides, the CDR3 is TGTGCCAGCAGCTTAAGGCCGTCGGCGGGTGTTGAGACCCAGTACTTC. The chain carries TRBV7-2 and TRBJ2-5; maybe TRBD2 (5 bases). Trimming took off 2 bases at V and 5 bases at J, with 18 bases between the two ends. CDR1 is SGHTA, CDR2 FQGNSA, per germline. The CDR3 contains 16 residues.